The present T cell receptor beta chain was sequenced within a study of CD8 T cells in ankylosing spondylitis. MiXCR, applied by TCRdb to the 5' RACE reads, yields one record per CDR3 protein. The profile shows fewer than 250,000 distinct CDR3 sequences, 32% of them singletons. This clonotype was obtained from a male donor with ankylosing spondylitis or in good health (not recorded which). Sequencing was carried out using blood, either unsorted or a sorted T cell fraction (not recorded which).

CDR3 nucleotides: TGTGCCAGCAGCTTATTAGGGGGCACTGAAGCTTTCTTT. Protein product: CASSLLGGTEAFF. This chain joins TRBV7-9 and TRBJ1-1; possibly TRBD1 for D (6 bases). Trimming pared 2 bases from V and 4 bases from J, leaving 8 bases between. Germline V CDR1 and CDR2: SEHNR, FQNEAQ (reference sequence). CDR3 size: 13 residues.